This entry is about one T cell receptor (beta chain). The data belong to a study of early T cells in non-severe SARS-CoV-2 infection. Study information: Unsorted whole-blood RNA was sequenced in bulk, leaving chains unpaired.

The TCR library protocol was used to attach unique molecular identifiers. These identifiers were attached to individual cDNA molecules. TCRdb reprocessed the 5' RACE reads via MiXCR and lists one record per CDR3 protein. Of about 32,000 distinct CDR3 sequences detected, roughly 5.2% appear once; the ten largest clones hold approximately 3.5%. Sequenced: whole blood. The clonotype originates from an adult who was a healthcare worker with PCR-confirmed SARS-CoV-2 infection or an uninfected control (not recorded which).

CDR3 residues: CASDSGTNTGELFF. CDR3 bases: TGTGCCAGTGATAGCGGGACGAACACCGGGGAGCTGTTTTTT. The chain carries TRBV6-4 and TRBJ2-2; 8 nucleotides align to TRBD2. This CDR3 has 14 residues. Germline V gene lookup returns CDR1 MRHNA and CDR2 SNTAGT. J lost 0 bases, V lost 9 bases, and 3 bases had no gene match.